This TCR beta chain was identified during a study of T cell changes during pregnancy in multiple sclerosis. Sequencing used immunoSEQ multiplex PCR; TCRdb keeps in-frame clones, though not all of them. The sample has 100,000 or so clones, about 90% seen once; the top ten hold less than 2%. This sequence was found in a female donor with multiple sclerosis, enrolled in a pregnancy study. The sample consisted of peripheral blood, taken after pregnancy.

The CDR3, as DNA: TGTGCCAGCAGCGTACCGGGACTAGCGAACTACGAGCAGTACTTC. Protein: CASSVPGLANYEQYF. V usage is TRBV9 and J usage is TRBJ2-7; TRBD2 matches 10 bases. The CDR3 consists of 15 residues. Per germline, CDR1 SGDLS and CDR2 YYNGEE. The ends lost 1 base at V and 3 bases at J; junction bases unmatched: 4. Using reference TRBV9 and TRBJ2-7 for the parts outside the CDR3, the full variable domain is DSGVTQTPKHLITATGQRVTLRCSPRSGDLSVYWYQQSLDQGLQFLIQYYNGEERAKGNILERFSAQQFPDLHSELNLSSLELGDSALYFCASSVPGLANYEQYFGPGTRLTVT.